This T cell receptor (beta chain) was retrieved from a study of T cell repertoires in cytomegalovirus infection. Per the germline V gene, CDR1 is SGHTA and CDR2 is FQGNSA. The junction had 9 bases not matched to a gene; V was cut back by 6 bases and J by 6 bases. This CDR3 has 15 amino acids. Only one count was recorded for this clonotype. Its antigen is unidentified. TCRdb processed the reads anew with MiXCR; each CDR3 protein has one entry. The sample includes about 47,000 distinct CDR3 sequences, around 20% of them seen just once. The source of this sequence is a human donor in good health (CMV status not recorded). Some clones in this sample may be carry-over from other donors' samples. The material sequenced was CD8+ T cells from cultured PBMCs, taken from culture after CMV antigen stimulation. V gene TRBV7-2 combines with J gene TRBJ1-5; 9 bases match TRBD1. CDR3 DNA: TGTGCCAGCAGTCTGGACAGGGGCGCCGGTCAGCCCCAGCATTTT. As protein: CASSLDRGAGQPQHF.